These 10 T cell receptor beta chains were sequenced from one sample in a study of blood T cells in healthy people across ages. A J-beta primer mix and a sample-barcoded 5' primer were used in a second PCR of roughly 6 to 12 cycles. TCRdb called the 5' RACE reads again in MiXCR, with one record for every CDR3 protein. This table has hundreds of thousands of distinct CDR3 sequences, approximately 59% appearing once. The specimen was blood. Source of these receptors: a man aged 60 to 69 in good health.

This clonotype was detected only a few times. The chain has TRBV5-1 and TRBJ2-1, with 9 bases matching TRBD2. This CDR3 is built from 18 residues. Losses at the gene ends were 7 bases for V and 0 bases for J; bases not matched to a gene: 14. In germline, CDR1 is SGHRS, CDR2 YFSETQ. CDR3 sequence reads: CASSVTPSGVSSYNEQFF. The DNA of the CDR3 is TGCGCCAGCTCCGTGACCCCTAGCGGGGTGAGCTCCTACAATGAGCAGTTCTTC.

The gene calls are TRBV29-1 and TRBJ2-2; D is undetermined. This CDR3 is built from 13 residues. Trimming stripped 7 bases from V and 7 bases from J, with 16 bases between. The germline V gene has CDR1 SQVTM and CDR2 ANQGSEA. The CDR3 bases are TGCAGCGCCAACTGGGCCTCTAGCGGGGAGCTGTTTTTT. Amino acid sequence: CSANWASSGELFF.

CDR3 in DNA: TGCAGTGCTAGGAGGACTAGCGGGGGTAGGGAGACCCAGTACTTC. The encoded protein is CSARRTSGGRETQYF. This chain uses TRBV20-1 with TRBJ2-5, with 13 bases matching TRBD2. The CDR3 is made up of 15 amino acids. V lost 3 bases, J lost 5 bases, and 6 bases stayed unmatched. The germline V gene encodes CDR1 DFQATT and CDR2 SNEGSKA (reference sequence).

This chain uses TRBV4-1 with TRBJ2-5; D remains ambiguous. In germline, CDR1 is MGHRA, CDR2 YSYEKL. V lost 2 bases to trimming and J lost 5 bases, with 18 bases between them. The CDR3 consists of 16 residues. In nucleotides, the CDR3 is TGCGCCAGCAGCCAAAGTGCTGGTCCAGCCAGGGAGACCCAGTACTTC. Residues: CASSQSAGPARETQYF.

The chain combines TRBV6-4 with TRBJ2-1, with D possibly TRBD1 on 6 matching bases. In germline, CDR1 is MRHNA, CDR2 SNTAGT. This CDR3 is built from 15 residues. Trimming stripped 0 bases from V and 8 bases from J, with 14 bases between. DNA of the CDR3: TGTGCCAGCAGTGACTCGATACAGGGTGTCGATGAGCAGTTCTTC. It specifies CASSDSIQGVDEQFF.

The rearrangement uses TRBV11-2 and TRBJ2-1; no definite D call. With 4 bases removed from V and 5 bases from J, the gap between germline ends came to 15 bases. The CDR3 spans 15 residues. In germline, CDR1 is SGHAT, CDR2 FQNNGV. CDR3 region: CASSSTLRGNNEQFF. CDR3 nucleotide sequence: TGTGCCAGCAGCTCCACCTTGCGCGGAAACAATGAGCAGTTCTTC.

This chain connects TRBV5-1 to TRBJ2-5, with 10 nucleotides matching TRBD1. With the DNA end fitting TRBJ2-7 better, the J assignment may be wrong. The length of the CDR3 is 16 residues. Germline V gene lookup returns CDR1 SGHRS and CDR2 YFSETQ. The CDR3 bases are TGCGCCAGCAGCCGCCGCACGGGACAGGGGTTGGACGAGCAGTACTTC. This translates into CASSRRTGQGLDEQYF.

Written as DNA, the CDR3 is TGTGCCAGCAGCTCTGACCAGGGTTTGTTTTTTTCCGGTCAAGAGACCCAGTACTTC. This codes for CASSSDQGLFFSGQETQYF. This chain joins TRBV7-2 and TRBJ2-5; tentatively, D is TRBD1 (5 bases). CDR1 and CDR2 (germline): SGHTA, FQGNSA. The V end lost 4 bases, the J end lost 2 bases, and 26 bases lay between the germline ends. This CDR3 has 19 amino acids.

This rearrangement joins TRBV28 to TRBJ1-2; perhaps TRBD1 as D (5 bases). CDR3 length equals 15 residues. V lost 2 bases to trimming and J lost 0 bases, with 10 bases between them. Germline V gives CDR1 MDHEN, CDR2 SYDVKM. Written as DNA, the CDR3 is TGTGCCAGCAGTTTAGGGGAAGGGGCTAACTATGGCTACACCTTC. The encoded protein is CASSLGEGANYGYTF.

DNA for the CDR3: TGCAGCGCCGGACAGAGCTCTGGAAACACCATATATTTT. Amino acid sequence: CSAGQSSGNTIYF. The chain carries TRBV29-1 and TRBJ1-3; D may be TRBD1 (6 bases). V shed 7 bases and J shed 0 bases, with 10 bases lying between them. Germline V CDR1 and CDR2: SQVTM, ANQGSEA. This CDR3 is built from 13 residues. The whole variable domain, remainder taken from reference TRBV29-1 and TRBJ1-3, is SAVISQKPSRDICQRGTSLTIQCQVDSQVTMMFWYRQQPGQSLTLIATANQGSEATYESGFVIDKFPISRPNLTFSTLTVSNMSPEDSSIYLCSAGQSSGNTIYFGEGSWLTVV.